This entry concerns a single TCR beta chain. The data originate from a study of technical replicates of blood from a handful of donors. The CDR3 has 16 residues. Germline V lookup: CDR1 SGHTA, CDR2 FQGNSA. V lost 5 bases and J lost 5; bases outside the gene matches: 8. The data were produced by immunoSEQ multiplex PCR, yet TCRdb's version contains in-frame clones alone and is incomplete. This sample carries 90,000 or so clones, 85% to 95% of them seen once, and the ten largest clones take under 0.4%. Sequencing was done on a sample of T cells isolated from PBMCs. The V call is TRBV7-2, the J call TRBJ2-7; TRBD2 aligns across 14 bases. This clonotype originated in a human donor in good health. This CDR3 reads CASSLRLAGGPDEQYF. DNA for the CDR3: TGTGCCAGCAGCCTCAGACTAGCGGGAGGGCCCGACGAGCAGTACTTC.